The 10 T cell receptor beta chains in this list originate from one sample, sequenced in a study of CD8 T cells in ankylosing spondylitis. TCRdb recomputed calls from the 5' RACE reads with MiXCR, one row per CDR3 protein. The data hold roughly 280,000 distinct CDR3 sequences, with over 15% observed a single time. The sample consisted of blood, either unsorted or a sorted T cell fraction (not recorded which). The receptor source for this set is a male donor with ankylosing spondylitis or in good health (not recorded which).

As to this clonotype: At one of its ends the junction is not consistent with the germline gene, which may arise from a read error. V and J are TRBV25-1 and TRBJ2-5; D perhaps matches TRBD1 (6 bases). Germline loops: CDR1 MGHDK, CDR2 SYGVNS. The CDR3 runs 13 residues. CDR3 residues: CVSTQGWEETQYF. The DNA of the CDR3 is TGTGTCAGCACACAGGGTTGGGAGGAGACCCAGTACTTC.

CDR3 protein: CSALLADTYNEQFF. In DNA, the CDR3 is TGCAGCGCCCTACTAGCGGATACCTACAATGAGCAGTTCTTC. The chain joins TRBV29-1 to TRBJ2-1, with 8 bases matching TRBD2. The ends lost 7 bases at V and 2 bases at J; junction bases unmatched: 7. CDR1 SQVTM and CDR2 ANQGSEA come from the germline V gene. CDR3 size: 14 residues.

The table lists this clonotype with a few counts. The chain recombines TRBV25-1 with TRBJ2-5; D is perhaps TRBD1 (6 bases). This CDR3 has 15 residues. Trimming took 2 bases from V and 4 from J, leaving 14 bases between them. Germline CDR1 MGHDK, CDR2 SYGVNS. CDR3 in DNA: TGTGCCAGCAGTGAACCCCTGGGGGCGGGAGAGACCCAGTACTTC. It codes for CASSEPLGAGETQYF.

This clonotype showed up just a few times. The chain is built from TRBV5-1 and TRBJ2-1; the D gene could be TRBD1 or TRBD2 (7 bases each). Germline CDR1 and CDR2: SGHRS and YFSETQ. Trimming took off 3 bases at V and 7 bases at J, with 14 bases between the two ends. The CDR3 extends over 14 amino acids. The CDR3 DNA sequence: TGCGCCAGCAGCTCGACAGGGAGGGGGAATGAGCAGTTCTTC. Translation: CASSSTGRGNEQFF. Full variable domain (rest looked up from reference TRBV5-1 and TRBJ2-1): KAGVTQTPRYLIKTRGQQVTLSCSPISGHRSVSWYQQTPGQGLQFLFEYFSETQRNKGNFPGRFSGRQFSNSRSEMNVSTLELGDSALYLCASSSTGRGNEQFFGPGTRLTVL.

This clonotype was detected ten times or more. The V gene is TRBV28, the J gene TRBJ2-3; D possibly corresponds to TRBD2 (6 bases). Germline V gene data show CDR1 as MDHEN and CDR2 as SYDVKM. V was trimmed by 3 bases and J by 4 bases, leaving 14 bases between them. There are 15 residues in the CDR3. CDR3 amino acids: CASSLATRAADTQYF. The CDR3 DNA sequence: TGTGCCAGCAGTTTGGCGACTAGGGCCGCAGATACGCAGTATTTT.

This clonotype has more than one count but fewer than ten. The J gene is TRBJ1-3, the V gene TRBV20-1; weak D call: TRBD1 (6 bases). The CDR3 consists of 14 residues. V lost 6 bases, J lost 0 bases, and 12 bases lay in between. CDR1 is DFQATT and CDR2 is SNEGSKA in the germline V gene (reference sequence). This chain's CDR3 is CSASRDTSGNTIYF. CDR3 coding DNA: TGCAGTGCCAGCCGGGACACCTCTGGAAACACCATATATTTT.

This clonotype was seen repeatedly, ten times or more. The chain employs TRBV5-5 and TRBJ2-7; a weak D match, TRBD2 (5 bases). The germline V gene encodes CDR1 SGHKS and CDR2 YYEKEE (reference sequence). Trimming removed 0 bases from V and 0 bases from J, with 10 bases in between. The CDR3 runs to 15 residues. The CDR3 sequence is CASSLVSGSSYEQYV. CDR3 nucleotide sequence: TGTGCCAGCAGCTTGGTCAGCGGAAGCTCCTACGAGCAGTACGTC.

This clonotype was detected only a few times. The rearrangement uses TRBV9 and TRBJ2-3, with D perhaps TRBD2 (6 bases). This CDR3 is built from 16 residues. The germline CDR1 and CDR2 sequences are SGDLS and YYNGEE. The V end was cut by 0 bases, the J end by 3 bases, with 14 bases between. CDR3 region: CASSVGGGLVTDTQYF. CDR3 in DNA: TGTGCCAGCAGCGTAGGGGGAGGCTTGGTAACAGATACGCAGTATTTT.

This clonotype was found many times. The genes are TRBV27 and TRBJ2-3, with 7 bases identical to TRBD1. Germline CDR1 MNHEY, CDR2 SMNVEV (reference sequence). The V gene end was trimmed by 4 bases and the J gene end by 15 bases; junction bases not matched to a gene: 16. The CDR3 runs 14 residues. Written as DNA, the CDR3 is TGTGCCAGCAGTTACGCCCCCAGGGGGACCATGGAATATTTT. Translated, it gives CASSYAPRGTMEYF.

This clonotype came up a few times. This sequence joins TRBV12-1 and TRBJ2-1; TRBD2, the D gene given by the table, was not confirmed from the DNA. TRBV12-1 is tagged as a pseudogene. The CDR3 totals 14 residues. For the CDR3, the DNA is TGTGCCAGCAGCTTTATGGGAGGGACCAATGAGCAGTTCTTC. It codes for CASSFMGGTNEQFF.